The source of this TCR beta chain is a study of shared clonotypes between healthy human individuals. Regarding the study as a whole: When naive CD4 clonotypes were compared across several donors, around 5% were shared.

There are 15 residues in the CDR3. V was clipped by 4 bases and J by 0 bases; unmatched bases: 5. CDR1 is SQVTM and CDR2 is ANQGSEA in the germline V gene. Investigators divided CD4+ cells into CD45RA+ naive and CD45RA-negative memory subsets. Original analysis: In the immunoSEQ data, sequences were junction-only and lacked quality scores, so filtering differed. TCRdb's table, derived via immunoSEQ multiplex PCR, lists solely in-frame clones and lacks some. Clone size and the V and J calls come from that table; the DNA yielded D and trimming. The sample records about 1.1 million clones, roughly 77% being singletons. Points on this clone: The target antigen is unknown.

Sequenced sample: memory CD4+ T cells from PBMCs. Specified subset: CD45RA-negative fraction. V is TRBV29-1 and J is TRBJ1-1; the match to TRBD1 covers 10 bases. The sequence was obtained from a man between 18 and 35 years old in good health. Some clones in this sample may be carry-over from other donors' samples. The CDR3 region has the DNA TGCAGCGTTGGGGGACAGGGGACATTGAACACTGAAGCTTTCTTT. This sequence encodes CSVGGQGTLNTEAFF.